These T cell receptor beta chains were read from a single sample in a study of blood T cell repertoires in COVID-19. Libraries were prepared by immunoSEQ multiplex PCR; TCRdb keeps only in-frame clonotypes and omits some of them. The table shows under 300,000 clones, with about 83% occurring only once. Sequenced material: peripheral blood. These receptors were obtained from a man aged 25 to 40 who had recovered from COVID-19. Each CDR3 is given with its conserved first and last residue. The D gene is left open where the match is weak. Size values are once, few and many counts, or a class for expanded clones, and some rows have none.

TRBV9,.,.,TRBJ1-1,TGTGCCAGCAGCGAGAGGGCACGGGACACTGAAGCTTTCTTT,CASSERARDTEAFF
TRBV5-6,.,.,TRBJ2-3,TGTGCCAGCAGCTTCCAAGGGAGCGCTACGCAGTATTTT,CASSFQGSATQYF
TRBV18,TRBD2,few,TRBJ2-7,TGTGCCAGCTCACCACCATCTCCGGGACTAGCGGAATACGAGCAGTACTTC,CASSPPSPGLAEYEQYF
TRBV6-5,TRBD1,.,TRBJ1-2,TGTGCCAGCAGTTACCTACCGGGACAGGGGAACTATGGCTACACCTTC,CASSYLPGQGNYGYTF
TRBV5-1,.,.,TRBJ2-2,TGCGCCAGCAGCCACAACAGGGAATCTCCGGGGGAGCTGTTTTTT,CASSHNRESPGELFF
TRBV15,TRBD2,.,TRBJ2-1,TGTGCCACCAGCAGAGACATATGGGGGAGACTAGCGGGGGGCCCTCCCTACAATGAGCAGTTCTTC,CATSRDIWGRLAGGPPYNEQFF
TRBV11-2,.,.,TRBJ1-1,TGTGCCAGCAGCTTAGGGCAGTTGATGAACACTGAAGCTTTCTTT,CASSLGQLMNTEAFF
TRBV29-1,.,.,TRBJ2-3,TGCAGCGTTGGGGACACCTTCGACACAGATACGCAGTATTTT,CSVGDTFDTDTQYF
TRBV5-1,.,.,TRBJ1-1,TGCGCCAGCAGCTTGACGGGAAACACTGAAGCTTTCTTT,CASSLTGNTEAFF
TRBV5-1,TRBD1,once,TRBJ1-2,TGCGCCAGCAGCTTTGACAGGGAAAGAGCTAACTATGGCTACACCTTC,CASSFDRERANYGYTF
TRBV6-5,TRBD1,once,TRBJ1-1,TGTGCCAGCCACCGAGACAGGGGGTTGAACACTGAAGCTTTCTTT,CASHRDRGLNTEAFF
TRBV11-1,.,.,TRBJ1-4,TGTGCCAGCAGCGCAGGGGTAGGTGAAAAACTGTTTTTT,CASSAGVGEKLFF
TRBV27,TRBD1,.,TRBJ1-5,TGTGCCAGCAGTATATCGGGACAGGGGGTCCATCAGCCCCAGCATTTT,CASSISGQGVHQPQHF
TRBV27,.,.,TRBJ1-1,TGTGCCAGCTCGCGACAGAACACTGAAGCTTTCTTT,CASSRQNTEAFF
TRBV2,.,once,TRBJ1-4,TGTGCCAGCAGTTACTCGCCGACAGGCCTGGGGATAGGAAAACTGTTTTTT,CASSYSPTGLGIGKLFF
TRBV10-3,TRBD1,.,TRBJ2-5,TGTGCCATCAGTGAGTTCGGACAGGGGGCCCAGGAGACCCAGTACTTC,CAISEFGQGAQETQYF
TRBV2,TRBD1,.,TRBJ2-1,TGTGCCAGCCCCTCCCCAGGGGGCAGGTACAATGAGCAGTTCTTC,CASPSPGGRYNEQFF
TRBV6-6,TRBD1,.,TRBJ1-4,TGTGCCAGCAGTTTCGACAGGGCTGAAAAACTGTTTTTT,CASSFDRAEKLFF
TRBV5-1,TRBD1,.,TRBJ1-1,TGCGCCAGCAGCTTGGACCCGACAGGGCAGAACACTGAAGCTTTCTTT,CASSLDPTGQNTEAFF
TRBV27,.,.,TRBJ2-2,TGTGCCAGCAGCCGCGTAAGCACCGGGGAGCTGTTTTTT,CASSRVSTGELFF
TRBV25-1,.,.,TRBJ2-1,TGTGCCAGCAGTTTTACAGGGAATGAGCAGTTCTTC,CASSFTGNEQFF
TRBV19,.,.,TRBJ1-6,TGTGCCAGTAGTACGACGCAGGGAGGGAACTCACCCCTCCACTTT,CASSTTQGGNSPLHF